These 26 T cell receptor beta chains originate from one sample sequenced in a study of regulatory and conventional T cells in RAG deficiency. The sorted conventional CD4+ T cells were CD25-low and CD127-high, with genomic DNA sequenced. Assay: immunoSEQ multiplex PCR; the TCRdb copy retains only in-frame clones and omits some. The sample shows 45,000 to 50,000 clones, approximately 90% of them seen only once. This same sample was also part of a study on regulatory T cells. That study adds: Amplification used 52 TRBV primers and 13 TRBJ primers.

Material for sequencing was CD4+ effector T cells sorted from blood. The receptor source for this set is a human donor in good health.

The chain carries TRBV9 and TRBJ2-7; TRBD2 is a possible D gene (5 bases). V was pared by 4 bases and J by 1 base, with 15 bases between. The CDR3 contains 15 residues. CDR1 is SGDLS and CDR2 is YYNGEE in the germline V gene. The CDR3 DNA reads as TGTGCCAGCAGCCCAGGAGGTGCGAATTCCTACGAGCAGTACTTC. Translated, it gives CASSPGGANSYEQYF.

This clone was recorded once. The V call is TRBV11-2, the J call TRBJ2-2; D ambiguous. V lost 5 bases to trimming and J lost 1 base, with 8 bases between them. This CDR3 contains 14 residues. Germline V CDR1 and CDR2: SGHAT, FQNNGV. In DNA, the CDR3 is TGTGCCAGCAGCCTGGCCAGGAACACCGGGGAGCTGTTTTTT. This codes for CASSLARNTGELFF.

The CDR3 region is CASSLEFWEPKEQYF. The CDR3 bases are TGTGCCAGCAGCTTAGAATTTTGGGAGCCTAAAGAGCAGTACTTC. The V gene is TRBV11-3, the J gene TRBJ2-7, with TRBD2 as a possible D gene (5 bases). V was shortened by 0 bases and J by 7 bases, with 16 bases between the two germline ends. Germline loops: CDR1 SGHNT, CDR2 YENEEA. CDR3 length: 15 amino acids.

The rearrangement joins TRBV6-1 to TRBJ1-5; D gene unclear. CDR3 length equals 13 residues. The germline V gene encodes CDR1 MNHNS and CDR2 SASEGT. Trimming removed 2 bases from V and 5 bases from J, with 7 bases in between. As DNA, the CDR3 is TGTGCCAGCAGTGAAACGGGGTATCAGCCCCAGCATTTT. Amino acid sequence: CASSETGYQPQHF.

V is TRBV5-4 and J is TRBJ2-7; weak D call: TRBD1 (5 bases). V gave up 0 bases and J gave up 0 bases, with 13 bases separating them. This CDR3 region has 16 residues. CDR1 is SGHNT and CDR2 is YYREEE in the germline V gene (reference sequence). CDR3 nucleotide sequence: TGTGCCAGCAGCTTGGCTTCTGGACAAAACTCCTACGAGCAGTACTTC. This codes for CASSLASGQNSYEQYF.

CDR3 in amino acids: CASSPRTGGETEAFF. CDR3 nucleotide sequence: TGTGCCAGCAGTCCGCGGACAGGGGGCGAGACTGAAGCTTTCTTT. The chain carries TRBV6-1 and TRBJ1-1; 11 positions agree with TRBD1. V shed 5 bases and J 5 bases; nucleotides not matched to a gene: 7. Germline V CDR1 and CDR2: MNHNS, SASEGT. This CDR3 has 15 amino acids.

The chain links TRBV6-6 to TRBJ1-1; possible D gene TRBD1, 5 bases. The CDR3 spans 15 residues. The V gene lost 4 bases and the J gene lost 1 base, with 13 bases spanning the gap. The V gene's germline CDR1 is MNHNY and CDR2 SVGAGI (reference sequence). In nucleotides, the CDR3 is TGTGCCAGCAGTTCTATACAGGCTTGGAACACTGAAGCTTTCTTT. Protein: CASSSIQAWNTEAFF.

The chain links TRBV5-1 to TRBJ2-3, with 7 bases fitting TRBD2. The CDR3 is 16 residues long. Germline assignment: CDR1 SGHRS and CDR2 YFSETQ. J lost 3 bases, V lost 4 bases, and 11 bases had no gene match. CDR3 sequence: CASSMGPSGYTDTQYF. The DNA for the CDR3 is TGCGCCAGCAGCATGGGCCCTAGCGGCTATACAGATACGCAGTATTTT.

This clone was observed once. The chain couples TRBV6-1 to TRBJ2-1; 7 bases match TRBD2. V lost 1 base, J lost 3 bases, and 12 bases stayed unmatched. Germline assignment: CDR1 MNHNS and CDR2 SASEGT. The CDR3 consists of 18 residues. CDR3 in amino acids: CASSEGREGPLNYNEQFF. CDR3 in DNA: TGTGCCAGCAGTGAAGGGAGGGAGGGCCCGCTAAACTACAATGAGCAGTTCTTC.

As concerns this clone: The sample holds other DNA sequences that translate to the same CDR3. This chain joins TRBV9 and TRBJ2-2, with unresolved D. CDR3 size: 14 residues. Per the germline V gene, CDR1 is SGDLS and CDR2 is YYNGEE. Trimming cost V 7 bases and J 1 base, with 11 bases left between them. The CDR3 DNA sequence: TGTGCCAGCGAAGGACGGAAGAACACCGGGGAGCTGTTTTTT. It is translated as CASEGRKNTGELFF.

The chain links TRBV7-9 to TRBJ1-3; D gene uncertain. Deletions cut 0 bases from V and 4 bases from J, with 7 bases between. Germline CDR1 SEHNR, CDR2 FQNEAQ (reference sequence). This CDR3 is 14 amino acids long. CDR3 residues: CASSLAQSGNTIYF. The CDR3 region has the DNA TGTGCCAGCAGCTTAGCCCAATCGGGAAACACCATATATTTT.

The V gene is TRBV18, the J gene TRBJ2-5; D is undetermined. The V end was cut by 6 bases, the J end by 5 bases, with 16 bases between. CDR1 is KGHSH, CDR2 LQKENI, per germline. The CDR3 totals 14 residues. CDR3 residues: CASSGSYGRETQYF. In DNA, the CDR3 is TGTGCCAGCTCCGGCTCGTACGGGCGGGAGACCCAGTACTTC.

This rearrangement joins TRBV19 to TRBJ1-5, with 10 bases aligning to TRBD1. The CDR3 sequence is 16 residues long. V lost 5 bases to trimming and J lost 0 bases; unmatched junction nucleotides: 4. The germline gives CDR1 LNHDA, CDR2 SQIVND (reference sequence). CDR3 nucleotide sequence: TGTGCCAGTAGTCCGGGACAGGGGAATAGCAATCAGCCCCAGCATTTT. It translates to CASSPGQGNSNQPQHF.

J is TRBJ1-2 and V is TRBV28; TRBD1 matches 7 bases. CDR3 size: 14 residues. Trimming took 10 bases from V and 3 from J; bases not matched to a gene: 11. From germline, CDR1 is MDHEN and CDR2 SYDVKM. The CDR3 DNA is TGTGCCACCGGGACAGCGGCGCGGTACTATGGCTACACCTTC. Encoded protein: CATGTAARYYGYTF.

The V gene is TRBV7-3, the J gene TRBJ1-1; possibly TRBD1 for D (6 bases). Looked up from germline, CDR1 is SGHTA and CDR2 is FQGTGA. V was pared by 3 bases and J by 1 base, with 6 bases between. This CDR3 has 13 amino acids. As DNA, the CDR3 is TGTGCCAGCAGCTTGGGGGCGAACACTGAAGCTTTCTTT. Protein product: CASSLGANTEAFF.

This clone was picked up one time. The V and J genes are TRBV27 and TRBJ2-3, with D perhaps TRBD2 (5 bases). Germline loops: CDR1 MNHEY, CDR2 SMNVEV (reference sequence). V was clipped by 4 bases and J by 0 bases, with 11 bases between them. CDR3 size: 15 residues. The CDR3 DNA is TGTGCCAGCAGTTACTCTAGCACAAGCACAGATACGCAGTATTTT. Encoded protein: CASSYSSTSTDTQYF.

The gene calls are TRBV6-6 and TRBJ1-2; TRBD1 agrees at 10 bases. Germline CDR1 MNHNY, CDR2 SVGAGI (reference sequence). The trim removed 5 bases at V and 8 bases at J, leaving 14 bases unmatched. CDR3 size: 16 residues. The CDR3 DNA follows: TGTGCCAGCAGTCCAGTGGGGGACAGGGGTAGGGGAGGCTACACCTTC. Translated, it gives CASSPVGDRGRGGYTF.

V usage is TRBV5-1 and J usage is TRBJ2-1, with 8 nucleotides matching TRBD2. The CDR3 runs to 16 residues. Losses at the gene ends were 4 bases for V and 6 bases for J; bases not matched to a gene: 12. The germline V gene has CDR1 SGHRS and CDR2 YFSETQ. The CDR3 DNA reads as TGCGCCAGCAGCGTAGAAGTAGCGGGATTAGGCAATGAGCAGTTCTTC. Translation gives CASSVEVAGLGNEQFF. The variable domain in full, completed from reference TRBV5-1 and TRBJ2-1, reads KAGVTQTPRYLIKTRGQQVTLSCSPISGHRSVSWYQQTPGQGLQFLFEYFSETQRNKGNFPGRFSGRQFSNSRSEMNVSTLELGDSALYLCASSVEVAGLGNEQFFGPGTRLTVL.

On this clone itself: This sample includes further DNA sequences coding for the same CDR3. V usage is TRBV28 and J usage is TRBJ1-5; TRBD1 matches at 8 bases. The CDR3 consists of 13 residues. Germline CDR1 and CDR2: MDHEN and SYDVKM. J was trimmed by 6 bases and V by 6 bases; bases with no gene match: 4. The CDR3, as DNA: TGTGCCAGCAGCCCGGACAGGGCTCAGCCCCAGCATTTT. Translating gives CASSPDRAQPQHF.

The chain combines TRBV6-5 with TRBJ1-2; 9 bases fit TRBD1. Germline values: CDR1 MNHEY, CDR2 SVGAGI. Trimming at V came to 7 bases and at J to 7 bases, leaving 10 bases not matched to a gene. The CDR3 is 14 residues long. CDR3 in amino acids: CASTRDWGQGGYTF. The DNA of the CDR3 is TGTGCCAGCACGAGGGATTGGGGACAGGGTGGCTACACCTTC.

J is TRBJ1-1 and V is TRBV7-8, with unresolved D. Per germline, CDR1 SGHVS and CDR2 FQNEAQ. The germline V and J ends were trimmed by 0 bases and 0 bases, with 8 bases remaining between them. The CDR3 loop spans 15 amino acids. The CDR3 bases are TGTGCCAGCAGCTTAGCGAGGCCCATGAACACTGAAGCTTTCTTT. This codes for CASSLARPMNTEAFF.

J is TRBJ2-3 and V is TRBV7-3, with TRBD1 identical over 10 bases. Germline loops: CDR1 SGHTA, CDR2 FQGTGA. CDR3 size: 16 residues. J gave up 6 bases and V 2 bases, and 8 bases lay outside the gene matches. CDR3 sequence: CASSLSPGQGSDTQYF. As DNA, the CDR3 is TGTGCCAGCAGCTTATCTCCGGGACAGGGGTCGGATACGCAGTATTTT. The whole variable domain, filled in from reference TRBV7-3 and TRBJ2-3, reads GAGVSQTPSNKVTEKGKYVELRCDPISGHTALYWYRQSLGQGPEFLIYFQGTGAADDSGLPNDRFFAVRPEGSVSTLKIQRTERGDSAVYLCASSLSPGQGSDTQYFGPGTRLTVL.

Here the CDR3 reads CSAETSSGANVLTF. DNA of the CDR3: TGCAGCGCCGAGACAAGCTCTGGGGCCAACGTCCTGACTTTC. The gene calls are TRBV29-1 and TRBJ2-6; D unresolved. Deletions cut 7 bases from V and 0 bases from J, with 10 bases between. Per germline, CDR1 SQVTM and CDR2 ANQGSEA. The CDR3 has 14 amino acids. The whole variable domain, filled in from reference TRBV29-1 and TRBJ2-6, reads SAVISQKPSRDICQRGTSLTIQCQVDSQVTMMFWYRQQPGQSLTLIATANQGSEATYESGFVIDKFPISRPNLTFSTLTVSNMSPEDSSIYLCSAETSSGANVLTFGAGSRLTVL.

This chain connects TRBV2 to TRBJ2-7, with no clear D. Trimming pared 3 bases from V and 3 bases from J, leaving 18 bases between. The CDR3 has 16 residues. CDR1 and CDR2 from the germline V gene are SNHLY and FYNNEI. This chain's CDR3 is CASSDLAIEKGYEQYF. In DNA form, the CDR3 reads TGTGCCAGCAGTGATTTGGCGATCGAGAAAGGCTACGAGCAGTACTTC.

This clone was seen a few times. The chain joins TRBV27 to TRBJ2-7, with 7 bases that match TRBD2. CDR3 length: 17 amino acids. Germline V CDR1 and CDR2: MNHEY, SMNVEV (reference sequence). V shed 1 base and J 1 base; nucleotides not matched to a gene: 10. As DNA, the CDR3 is TGTGCCAGCAGTTTATTGGGGGGGTCCATATCTTCCTACGAGCAGTACTTC. Translating gives CASSLLGGSISSYEQYF.

Concerning this clone: At the DNA level, this CDR3 is encoded by other sequences in the same sample as well. The V and J genes are TRBV10-3 and TRBJ2-1; D not certain. Germline CDR1 and CDR2: ENHRY and SYGVKD. V lost 0 bases and J lost 7, with 7 bases in between. The CDR3 is made up of 13 amino acids. The CDR3 nucleotides read TGTGCCATCAGTGAGTCAGGCGGAAATGAGCAGTTCTTC. It encodes CAISESGGNEQFF.